These 27 T cell receptor beta chains were all obtained from the same sample, sequenced in a study of shared clonotypes between healthy human individuals (dated by TCRdb to 2018 to 2020). Libraries came from the immunoSEQ multiplex PCR assay. What TCRdb holds here is the immuneACCESS table cut down to in-frame rearrangements. Part of the clones is not present; checked against another copy, under half of the missing clones reflect an unresolved V gene, and the others are unexplained. This sample has roughly 2.6 million clones in its table, and approximately 94% of those were observed once. In total, the top ten clones hold about 0.13% of the sample. Specimen: naive CD4+ T cells sorted from blood. This specimen's cell subset or site label, per the study, means: CD45RA+ positively selected. The source is a man between 18 and 29 years old in good health.

V usage is TRBV9 and J usage is TRBJ2-5, with D maybe TRBD1 (7 bases). Trimming removed 0 bases from V and 11 bases from J, with 35 bases in between. Germline V gives CDR1 SGDLS, CDR2 YYNGEE. There are 20 residues in the CDR3. For the CDR3, the DNA is TGTGCCAGCAGCGTAGTCCCAGGCCACCCGACAGGGCGAACATGGGGGGAGCAGTACTTC. It specifies CASSVVPGHPTGRTWGEQYF.

In regard to this clone: The same CDR3 can be traced to other DNA sequences in this sample. The chain recombines TRBV4-1 with TRBJ2-7; perhaps TRBD2 as D (5 bases). This CDR3 is built from 12 residues. Germline lookup yields CDR1 MGHRA and CDR2 YSYEKL. Trimming cost V 4 bases and J 6 bases, with 10 bases left between them. The CDR3 DNA sequence: TGCGCCAGCAGCCTTCTTGGGAGCGAGCAGTACTTC. Its translation is CASSLLGSEQYF.

V and J are TRBV19 and TRBJ2-7; 8 bases line up with TRBD1. The CDR3 is made up of 15 amino acids. The trim removed 7 bases at V and 3 bases at J, leaving 11 bases unmatched. Germline loops: CDR1 LNHDA, CDR2 SQIVND (reference sequence). The CDR3 loop reads CASTRAPGGNYEQYF. Here the CDR3 DNA reads TGTGCCAGTACCCGGGCCCCAGGGGGCAACTACGAGCAGTACTTC. The entire variable domain, with the rest obtained from reference TRBV19 and TRBJ2-7, is as follows: DGGITQSPKYLFRKEGQNVTLSCEQNLNHDAMYWYRQDPGQGLRLIYYSQIVNDFQKGDIAEGYSVSREKKESFPLTVTSAQKNPTAFYLCASTRAPGGNYEQYFGPGTRLTVT.

The chain is built from TRBV9 and TRBJ1-2; TRBD1 agrees at 8 bases. The V segment lost 3 bases and the J segment 4 bases; nucleotides outside the gene matches: 8. The germline CDR1 and CDR2 sequences are SGDLS and YYNGEE. The CDR3 loop spans 15 amino acids. The CDR3 protein is CASSEGGQGLYGYTF. The CDR3 bases are TGTGCCAGCAGCGAGGGAGGACAGGGCCTCTATGGCTACACCTTC.

V gene TRBV5-1 combines with J gene TRBJ1-3; D is uncertain. The length of the CDR3 is 13 residues. Trimming pared 3 bases from V and 6 bases from J, leaving 10 bases between. Germline CDR1 SGHRS, CDR2 YFSETQ. The CDR3 here is CASSSAPVNTIYF. The CDR3 nucleotides read TGCGCCAGCAGCTCCGCTCCTGTAAACACCATATATTTT.

The chain recombines TRBV11-2 with TRBJ1-1, with D perhaps matching TRBD1 (5 bases). Germline V lookup: CDR1 SGHAT, CDR2 FQNNGV. The V and J ends lost 0 bases and 3 bases respectively, with 11 bases between them. This CDR3 spans 15 amino acids. This CDR3 is CASSLDGWGYTEAFF. CDR3 nucleotides: TGTGCCAGCAGCTTAGATGGATGGGGCTACACTGAAGCTTTCTTT.

This chain uses TRBV14 with TRBJ2-5; a weak D match, TRBD2 (7 bases). The CDR3 length is 15 residues. Trimming stripped 3 bases from V and 4 bases from J, with 15 bases between. Germline-derived CDR1 and CDR2 are SGHDN and FVKESK. CDR3 DNA sequence: TGTGCCAGCAGCCAGTGGGGGGGCCTAGGAGAGACCCAGTACTTC. As protein: CASSQWGGLGETQYF.

The chain couples TRBV6-5 to TRBJ1-1; the D is unclear. In germline, CDR1 is MNHEY, CDR2 SVGAGI. Trimming cost V 5 bases and J 1 base, with 8 bases left between them. The CDR3 spans 13 residues. Written as DNA, the CDR3 is TGTGCCAGCAGTCTCATACAGAACACTGAAGCTTTCTTT. Encoded protein: CASSLIQNTEAFF.

The chain combines TRBV5-1 with TRBJ1-2; 10 nucleotides align to TRBD1. The CDR3 is 16 amino acids. After removal of 5 bases from V and 6 bases from J, the junction contained 13 bases not matched to a gene. Germline CDR1 reads SGHRS; CDR2 reads YFSETQ. In DNA, the CDR3 is TGCGCCAGCAGTCTCCGGGGGCCTGGGACAGGGGATGGCTACACCTTC. Protein product: CASSLRGPGTGDGYTF.

In the case of this clone: One junction end does not reproduce the germline sequence, and a read error may be involved. The chain couples TRBV5-6 to TRBJ2-2; weak D call: TRBD2 (6 bases). CDR1 and CDR2 (germline): SGHDT, YYEEEE. The CDR3 runs 12 residues. The CDR3 reads CASSLVGGPVTF. CDR3 coding DNA: TGTGCCAGCAGCTTGGTGGGGGGTCCTGTGACATTT.

The chain links TRBV5-4 to TRBJ2-7, with 11 bases matching TRBD2. This CDR3 has 15 residues. Germline assignment: CDR1 SGHNT and CDR2 YYREEE (reference sequence). V gave up 2 bases and J gave up 3 bases; unmatched junction bases: 4. The DNA for the CDR3 is TGTGCCAGCAGCTTCGGGACTAGCGGAAACTACGAGCAGTACTTC. Residues: CASSFGTSGNYEQYF.

CDR3 amino acids: CASSLEGDLFGETQYF. The CDR3 coding sequence is TGTGCCAGCAGCCTGGAAGGGGACCTCTTCGGGGAGACCCAGTACTTC. The chain couples TRBV5-5 to TRBJ2-5; D may be TRBD1 or TRBD2 (5 bases each). The germline V gene encodes CDR1 SGHKS and CDR2 YYEKEE (reference sequence). V was trimmed by 4 bases and J by 5 bases, leaving 21 bases between them. CDR3 size: 16 residues.

The V gene is TRBV7-9, the J gene TRBJ2-5; the D gene is possibly TRBD2 (7 bases). The CDR3 covers 14 residues. Germline assignment: CDR1 SEHNR and CDR2 FQNEAQ (reference sequence). Trimming removed 5 bases from V and 3 bases from J, with 13 bases in between. CDR3 residues: CASSILGGEETQYF. In DNA form, the CDR3 reads TGTGCCAGCAGCATCCTAGGGGGGGAAGAGACCCAGTACTTC.

The rearrangement links TRBV21-1 to TRBJ2-3. TRBV21-1 is assigned pseudogene status. This CDR3 spans 13 amino acids. CDR3 loop: CATYGRNTDTQYF. The CDR3 nucleotides read TGTGCCACATATGGACGGAACACAGATACGCAGTATTTT.

Details on this clone: This same CDR3 is encoded by further DNA sequences in the sample. The CDR3 is CASSSTRTDTQYF. DNA for the CDR3: TGTGCCAGCAGCTCAACTCGCACAGATACGCAGTATTTT. The rearrangement joins TRBV7-2 to TRBJ2-3; the D is unclear. The V end lost 4 bases, the J end lost 1 base, and 6 bases lay between the germline ends. The CDR3 is 13 residues long. CDR1 is SGHTA and CDR2 is FQGNSA in the germline V gene. Using reference TRBV7-2 and TRBJ2-3 for the parts outside the CDR3, the full variable domain is GAGVSQSPSNKVTEKGKDVELRCDPISGHTALYWYRQSLGQGLEFLIYFQGNSAPDKSGLPSDRFSAERTGGSVSTLTIQRTQQEDSAVYLCASSSTRTDTQYFGPGTRLTVL.

The chain is built from TRBV2 and TRBJ2-7; possibly TRBD1 for D (6 bases). The CDR3 has 14 amino acids. Between the trimmed V and J ends, which lost 5 bases and 12 bases, there was a span of 23 bases. The germline V gene has CDR1 SNHLY and CDR2 FYNNEI. The CDR3 DNA reads as TGTGCCAGCAGTCTTTCGGGACACCCCATGTTGGGGTACTTC. Translation gives CASSLSGHPMLGYF.

This chain connects TRBV5-6 to TRBJ2-5; D is perhaps TRBD2 (6 bases). Trimming stripped 3 bases from V and 5 bases from J, with 14 bases between. The CDR3 is made up of 14 amino acids. Per the germline V gene, CDR1 is SGHDT and CDR2 is YYEEEE. In nucleotides, the CDR3 is TGTGCCAGCAGCTCGCCTAGCGTCAAGGAGACCCAGTACTTC. This sequence encodes CASSSPSVKETQYF.

In regard to this clone: Other nucleotide sequences from this sample produce the same CDR3. The chain links TRBV6-5 to TRBJ1-4, with a possible D match to TRBD1 (5 bases). CDR3 length equals 14 residues. Germline V gene lookup returns CDR1 MNHEY and CDR2 SVGAGI. Trimming removed 5 bases at V and 6 bases at J, with 13 bases between. The CDR3 nucleotides read TGTGCCAGCAGTCGGGGGACTGGGGATGAAAAACTGTTTTTT. Translating it yields CASSRGTGDEKLFF.

The chain has TRBV9 and TRBJ2-1, with 9 bases lining up with TRBD2. The CDR3 loop spans 16 amino acids. CDR1 is SGDLS and CDR2 is YYNGEE in the germline V gene. V lost 4 bases, J lost 9 bases, and 14 bases stayed unmatched. CDR3 nucleotide sequence: TGTGCCAGCAGCCCTCAAGGTGGGCGGGAGGGCATTGAGCAGTTCTTC. Its translation is CASSPQGGREGIEQFF.

The gene calls are TRBV10-3 and TRBJ2-3, with 8 positions matching TRBD1. Unmatched junction bases numbered 8, after V lost 6 bases and J lost 6 bases. This CDR3 is 14 amino acids long. The germline V gene has CDR1 ENHRY and CDR2 SYGVKD. The CDR3 nucleotides are TGTGCCATCAGAGCAGGGGGCCCCTCGGATACGCAGTATTTT. Translated, it gives CAIRAGGPSDTQYF.

The chain recombines TRBV6-1 with TRBJ1-2; TRBD1 might be the D (5 bases). The CDR3 length is 14 residues. The V and J ends lost 1 base and 3 bases respectively, with 9 bases between them. Germline V gives CDR1 MNHNS, CDR2 SASEGT. The CDR3 loop is CASSEGRDHYGYTF. CDR3 sequence (DNA): TGTGCCAGCAGTGAAGGTCGGGACCACTATGGCTACACCTTC.

This rearrangement joins TRBV5-1 to TRBJ2-1, with 7 bases matching TRBD1. The CDR3 totals 15 residues. Trimming removed 4 bases from V and 4 bases from J; junction bases left unmatched: 8. Germline CDR1 SGHRS, CDR2 YFSETQ. The CDR3 DNA follows: TGCGCCAGCAGCCCGCAGGGGGAGTGGTACAATGAGCAGTTCTTC. This translates into CASSPQGEWYNEQFF.

The genes are TRBV6-5 and TRBJ1-2; the D gene is possibly TRBD1 (6 bases). CDR3 length: 14 amino acids. Germline V lookup: CDR1 MNHEY, CDR2 SVGAGI. Trimming took 4 bases from V and 4 from J, leaving 13 bases between them. The CDR3 is CASSFQGQTYGYTF. DNA of the CDR3: TGTGCCAGCAGTTTCCAAGGACAGACCTATGGCTACACCTTC.

The rearrangement joins TRBV27 to TRBJ2-1; D may be TRBD2 (7 bases). The ends were cut back, 3 bases at V and 5 bases at J, with 14 bases in the middle. CDR1 is MNHEY and CDR2 is SMNVEV in the germline V gene (reference sequence). The CDR3 has 15 amino acids. The CDR3 DNA reads TGTGCCAGCAGTTTTGAGGGGGGGATGAACAATGAGCAGTTCTTC. Translating gives CASSFEGGMNNEQFF.

V gene TRBV20-1 combines with J gene TRBJ2-7, with 7 bases aligning to TRBD1. V was clipped by 4 bases and J by 5 bases; unmatched bases: 2. This CDR3 spans 11 amino acids. The germline V gene has CDR1 DFQATT and CDR2 SNEGSKA (reference sequence). CDR3 amino acids: CSANRGDEQYF. The DNA for the CDR3 is TGCAGTGCTAACAGGGGCGACGAGCAGTACTTC.

The chain combines TRBV6-1 with TRBJ2-3; TRBD2 agrees at 8 bases. After removal of 4 bases from V and 0 bases from J, the junction contained 18 bases not matched to a gene. CDR1 and CDR2 from the germline V gene are MNHNS and SASEGT. The CDR3 is made up of 20 amino acids. The chain's CDR3 is CASSGPSRREEGTSTDTQYF. For the CDR3, the DNA is TGTGCCAGCAGTGGCCCCTCAAGGCGGGAGGAGGGAACGAGCACAGATACGCAGTATTTT.

The J gene is TRBJ1-4, the V gene TRBV6-1; D gene ambiguous. The V end lost 6 bases, the J end lost 8 bases, and 10 bases lay between the germline ends. The CDR3 extends over 12 amino acids. From germline, CDR1 is MNHNS and CDR2 SASEGT. The CDR3 spells CASRQAKEKLFF. CDR3 sequence (DNA): TGTGCCAGCAGGCAGGCGAAGGAAAAACTGTTTTTT.